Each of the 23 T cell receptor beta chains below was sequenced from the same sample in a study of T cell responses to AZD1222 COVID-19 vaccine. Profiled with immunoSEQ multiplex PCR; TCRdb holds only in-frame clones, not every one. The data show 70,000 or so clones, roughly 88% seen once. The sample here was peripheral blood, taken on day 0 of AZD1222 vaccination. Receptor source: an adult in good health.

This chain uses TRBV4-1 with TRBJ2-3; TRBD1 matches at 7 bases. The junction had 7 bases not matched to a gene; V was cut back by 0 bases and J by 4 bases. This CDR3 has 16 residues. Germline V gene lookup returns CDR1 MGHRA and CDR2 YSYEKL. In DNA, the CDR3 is TGCGCCAGCAGCCAAGACACAGGGGCCGTCGCAGATACGCAGTATTTT. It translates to CASSQDTGAVADTQYF.

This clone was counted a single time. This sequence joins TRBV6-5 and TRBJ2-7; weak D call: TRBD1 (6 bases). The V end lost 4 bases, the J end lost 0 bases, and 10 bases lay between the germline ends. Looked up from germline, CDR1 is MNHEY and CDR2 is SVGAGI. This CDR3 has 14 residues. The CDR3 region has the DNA TGTGCCAGCAGTTGGACAGCGAGCTCCTACGAGCAGTACTTC. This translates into CASSWTASSYEQYF.

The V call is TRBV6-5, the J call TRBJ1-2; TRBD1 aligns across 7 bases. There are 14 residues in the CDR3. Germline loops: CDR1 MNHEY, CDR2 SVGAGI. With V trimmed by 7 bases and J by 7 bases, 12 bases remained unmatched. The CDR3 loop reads CASTPGEGAAGYTF. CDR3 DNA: TGTGCCAGCACCCCCGGGGAGGGGGCCGCTGGCTACACCTTC.

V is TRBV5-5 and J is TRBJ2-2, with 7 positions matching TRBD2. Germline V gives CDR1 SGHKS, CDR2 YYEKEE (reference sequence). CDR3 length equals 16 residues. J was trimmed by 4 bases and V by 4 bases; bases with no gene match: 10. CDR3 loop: CASSPGFPGGTGELFF. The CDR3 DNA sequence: TGTGCCAGCAGCCCGGGTTTTCCGGGAGGCACCGGGGAGCTGTTTTTT. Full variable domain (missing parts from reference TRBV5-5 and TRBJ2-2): DAGVTQSPTHLIKTRGQQVTLRCSPISGHKSVSWYQQVLGQGPQFIFQYYEKEERGRGNFPDRFSARQFPNYSSELNVNALLLGDSALYLCASSPGFPGGTGELFFGEGSRLTVL.

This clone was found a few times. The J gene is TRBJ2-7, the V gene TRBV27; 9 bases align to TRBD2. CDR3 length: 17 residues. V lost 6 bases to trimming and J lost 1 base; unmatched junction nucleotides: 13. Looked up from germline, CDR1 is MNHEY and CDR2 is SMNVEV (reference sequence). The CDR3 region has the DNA TGTGCCAGCAGCTCCCAGTGGGGCCTAGCGGGATCCTACGAGCAGTACTTC. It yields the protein CASSSQWGLAGSYEQYF.

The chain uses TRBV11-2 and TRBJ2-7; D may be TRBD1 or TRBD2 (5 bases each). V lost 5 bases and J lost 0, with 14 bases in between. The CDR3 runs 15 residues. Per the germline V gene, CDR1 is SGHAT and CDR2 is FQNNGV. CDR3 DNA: TGTGCCAGCAGCCTATTAACCGGGACCTCCTACGAGCAGTACTTC. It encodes CASSLLTGTSYEQYF.

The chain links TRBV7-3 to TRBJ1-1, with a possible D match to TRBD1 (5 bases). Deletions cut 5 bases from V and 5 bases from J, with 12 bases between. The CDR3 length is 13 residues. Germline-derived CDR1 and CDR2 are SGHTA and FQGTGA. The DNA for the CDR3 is TGTGCCAGCAGCCAAACCAGGGCAACTGAAGCTTTCTTT. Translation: CASSQTRATEAFF.

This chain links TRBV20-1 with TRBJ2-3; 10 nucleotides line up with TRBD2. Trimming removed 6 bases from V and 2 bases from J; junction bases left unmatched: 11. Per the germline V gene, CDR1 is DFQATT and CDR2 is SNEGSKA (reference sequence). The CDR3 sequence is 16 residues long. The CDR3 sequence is CSASGLADTSTDTQYF. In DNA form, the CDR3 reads TGCAGTGCAAGTGGACTAGCGGATACTTCCACAGATACGCAGTATTTT.

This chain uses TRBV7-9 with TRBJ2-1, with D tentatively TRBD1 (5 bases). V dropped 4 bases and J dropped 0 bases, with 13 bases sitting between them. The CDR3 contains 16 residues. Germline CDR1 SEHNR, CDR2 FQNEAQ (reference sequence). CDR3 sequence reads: CASSSTDMISYNEQFF. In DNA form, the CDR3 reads TGTGCCAGCAGCTCGACAGATATGATCTCCTACAATGAGCAGTTCTTC. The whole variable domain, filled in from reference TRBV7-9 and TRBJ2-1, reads DTGVSQNPRHKITKRGQNVTFRCDPISEHNRLYWYRQTLGQGPEFLTYFQNEAQLEKSRLLSDRFSAERPKGSFSTLEIQRTEQGDSAMYLCASSSTDMISYNEQFFGPGTRLTVL.

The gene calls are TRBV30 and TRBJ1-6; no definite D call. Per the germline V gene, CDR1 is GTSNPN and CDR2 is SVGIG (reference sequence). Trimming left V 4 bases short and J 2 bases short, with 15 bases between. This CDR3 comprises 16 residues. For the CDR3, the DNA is TGTGCCTGGATGGGTGGTGAGATCCCCTATAATTCACCCCTCCACTTT. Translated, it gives CAWMGGEIPYNSPLHF. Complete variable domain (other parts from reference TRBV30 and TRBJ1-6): SQTIHQWPATLVQPVGSPLSLECTVEGTSNPNLYWYRQAAGRGLQLLFYSVGIGQISSEVPQNLSASRPQDRQFILSSKKLLLSDSGFYLCAWMGGEIPYNSPLHFGNGTRLTVT.

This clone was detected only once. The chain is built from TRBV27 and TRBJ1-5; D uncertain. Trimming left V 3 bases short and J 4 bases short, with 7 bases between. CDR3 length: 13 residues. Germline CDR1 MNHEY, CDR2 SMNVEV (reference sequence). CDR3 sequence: CASSLLGNQPQHF. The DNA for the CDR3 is TGTGCCAGCAGTTTGCTAGGGAATCAGCCCCAGCATTTT.

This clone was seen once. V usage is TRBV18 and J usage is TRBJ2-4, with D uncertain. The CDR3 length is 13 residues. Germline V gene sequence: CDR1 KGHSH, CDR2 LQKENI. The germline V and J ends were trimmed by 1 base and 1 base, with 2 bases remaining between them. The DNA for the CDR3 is TGTGCCAGCTCACCACTGGCCAAAAACATTCAGTACTTC. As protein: CASSPLAKNIQYF. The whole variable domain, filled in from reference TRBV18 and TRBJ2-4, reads NAGVMQNPRHLVRRRGQEARLRCSPMKGHSHVYWYRQLPEEGLKFMVYLQKENIIDESGMPKERFSAEFPKEGPSILRIQQVVRGDSAAYFCASSPLAKNIQYFGAGTRLSVL.

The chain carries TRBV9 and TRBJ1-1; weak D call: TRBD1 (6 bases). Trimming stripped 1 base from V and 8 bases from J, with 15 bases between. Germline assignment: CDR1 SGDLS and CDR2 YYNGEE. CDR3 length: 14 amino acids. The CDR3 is CASSVSYRVGEAFF. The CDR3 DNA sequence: TGTGCCAGCAGCGTATCGTACAGGGTGGGAGAAGCTTTCTTT.

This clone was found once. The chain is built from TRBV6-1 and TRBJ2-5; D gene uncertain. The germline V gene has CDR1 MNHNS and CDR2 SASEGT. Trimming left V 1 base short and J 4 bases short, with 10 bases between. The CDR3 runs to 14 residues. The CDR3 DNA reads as TGTGCCAGCAGTGAAGGCGGTGGACCAGAGACCCAGTACTTC. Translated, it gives CASSEGGGPETQYF.

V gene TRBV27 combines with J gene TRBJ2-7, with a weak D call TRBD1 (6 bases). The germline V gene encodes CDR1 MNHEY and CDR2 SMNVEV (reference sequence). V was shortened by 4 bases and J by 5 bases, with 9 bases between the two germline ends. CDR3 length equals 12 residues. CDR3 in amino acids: CASSSQGHEQYF. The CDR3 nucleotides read TGTGCCAGCAGTTCACAGGGCCACGAGCAGTACTTC.

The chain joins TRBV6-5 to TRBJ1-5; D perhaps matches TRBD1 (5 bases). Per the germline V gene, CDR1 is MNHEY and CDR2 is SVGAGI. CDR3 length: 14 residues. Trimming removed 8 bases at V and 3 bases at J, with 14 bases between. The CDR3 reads CASREGRDNQPQHF. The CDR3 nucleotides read TGTGCCAGCCGGGAGGGCAGGGACAATCAGCCCCAGCATTTT.

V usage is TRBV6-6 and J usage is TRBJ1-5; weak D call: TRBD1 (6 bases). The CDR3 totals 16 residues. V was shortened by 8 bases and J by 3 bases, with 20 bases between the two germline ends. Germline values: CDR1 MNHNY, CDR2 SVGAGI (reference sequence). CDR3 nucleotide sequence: TGTGCCAGCCTCCCACCAGGTTGGGGGGCCAATCAGCCCCAGCATTTT. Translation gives CASLPPGWGANQPQHF.

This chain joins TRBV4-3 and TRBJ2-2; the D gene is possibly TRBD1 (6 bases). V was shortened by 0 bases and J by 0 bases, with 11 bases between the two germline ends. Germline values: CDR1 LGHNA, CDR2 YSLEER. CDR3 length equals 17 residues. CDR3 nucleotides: TGCGCCAGCAGCCAAGACATCAACAGGGCGAACACCGGGGAGCTGTTTTTT. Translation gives CASSQDINRANTGELFF.

The CDR3 sequence is CSAQGASEQFF. The CDR3 DNA follows: TGCAGCGCACAGGGGGCTAGTGAGCAGTTCTTC. The gene calls are TRBV29-1 and TRBJ2-1, with 9 positions matching TRBD1. V dropped 7 bases and J dropped 9; count of bases not matched to a gene: 4. This CDR3 spans 11 amino acids. In germline, CDR1 is SQVTM, CDR2 ANQGSEA.

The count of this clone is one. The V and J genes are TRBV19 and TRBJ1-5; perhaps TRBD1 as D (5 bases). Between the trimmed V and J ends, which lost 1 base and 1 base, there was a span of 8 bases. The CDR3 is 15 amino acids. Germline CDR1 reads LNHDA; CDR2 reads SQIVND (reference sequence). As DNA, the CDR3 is TGTGCCAGTAGTATAGGGGCAGGGAGCAATCAGCCCCAGCATTTT. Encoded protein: CASSIGAGSNQPQHF.

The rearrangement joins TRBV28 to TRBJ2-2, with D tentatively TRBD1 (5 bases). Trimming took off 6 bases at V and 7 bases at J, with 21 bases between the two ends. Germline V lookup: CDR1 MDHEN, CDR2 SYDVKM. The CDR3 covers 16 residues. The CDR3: CASRRSTAPQIGELFF. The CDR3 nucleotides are TGTGCCAGCAGAAGGTCGACAGCCCCCCAGATCGGGGAGCTGTTTTTT.

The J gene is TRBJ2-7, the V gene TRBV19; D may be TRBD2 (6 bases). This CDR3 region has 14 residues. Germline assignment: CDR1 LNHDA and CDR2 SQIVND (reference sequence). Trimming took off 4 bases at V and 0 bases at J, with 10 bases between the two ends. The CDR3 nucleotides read TGTGCCAGTAGTAGGGTAGCGGCCTCCTACGAGCAGTACTTC. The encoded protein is CASSRVAASYEQYF.

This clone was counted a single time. CDR3 DNA: TGTGCCAGCAGTTATCTAGGCGGGAGGGCCTTTGAGACCCAGTACTTC. Protein: CASSYLGGRAFETQYF. This sequence joins TRBV27 and TRBJ2-5; the match to TRBD2 covers 9 bases. V lost 4 bases to trimming and J lost 5 bases; unmatched junction nucleotides: 11. CDR1 and CDR2 from the germline V gene are MNHEY and SMNVEV (reference sequence). The CDR3 length is 16 residues.